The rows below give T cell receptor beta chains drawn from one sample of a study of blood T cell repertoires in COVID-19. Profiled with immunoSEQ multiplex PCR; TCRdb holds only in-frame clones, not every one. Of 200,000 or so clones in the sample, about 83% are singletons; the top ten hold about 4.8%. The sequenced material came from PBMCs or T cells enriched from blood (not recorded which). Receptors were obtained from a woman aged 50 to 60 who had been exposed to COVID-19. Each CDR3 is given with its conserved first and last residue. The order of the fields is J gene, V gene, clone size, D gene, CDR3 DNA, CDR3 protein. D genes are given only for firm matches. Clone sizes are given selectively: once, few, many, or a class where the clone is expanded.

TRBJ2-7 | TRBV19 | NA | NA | TGTGCCAGTAGTCGGCTTGGACAGTCCTACGAGCAGTACTTC | CASSRLGQSYEQYF
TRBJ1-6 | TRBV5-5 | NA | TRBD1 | TGTGCCAGCAGCCGGAGACCACCGGGACAGGGAGTTAATTCACCCCTCCACTTT | CASSRRPPGQGVNSPLHF
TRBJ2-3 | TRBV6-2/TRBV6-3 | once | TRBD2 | TGTGCCAGCAGCCTCACCCCTCTAGCGGGGGGATCAGATACGCAGTATTTT | CASSLTPLAGGSDTQYF
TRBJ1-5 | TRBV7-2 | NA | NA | TGTGCCAGCAGCGAAAGGCGGGGCCAGCCCCAGCATTTT | CASSERRGQPQHF
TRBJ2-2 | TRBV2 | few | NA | TGTGCCAGCAGTGAGGCTTCCCGCGGGGAGCTGTTTTTT | CASSEASRGELFF
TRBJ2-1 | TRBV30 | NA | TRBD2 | TGTGCCTGCGGGGGGGCGAATTGGTATGAGCAGTTCTTC | CACGGANWYEQFF
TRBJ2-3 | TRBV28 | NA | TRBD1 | TGTGCCAGCAGTTCCCCCGGGACAGGGACAGATACGCAGTATTTT | CASSSPGTGTDTQYF
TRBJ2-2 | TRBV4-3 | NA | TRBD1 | TGCGCCAGCAGCCAAGAGATGCTAAGGGGGACAGGGAACACCGGGGAGCTGTTTTTT | CASSQEMLRGTGNTGELFF
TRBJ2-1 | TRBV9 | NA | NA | TGTGCCAGCAGCGTAGACGGGAATGAGCAGTTCTTC | CASSVDGNEQFF
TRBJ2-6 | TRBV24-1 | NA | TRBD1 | TGTGCCACCGGGACAGGGTTATCTGGGGCCAACGTCCTGACTTTC | CATGTGLSGANVLTF
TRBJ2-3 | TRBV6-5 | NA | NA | TGTGCCAGCAGTTATGCCCCGGGACTCCTCACAGATACGCAGTATTTT | CASSYAPGLLTDTQYF
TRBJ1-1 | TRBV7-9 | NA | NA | TGTGCCAGCAGTTCTATGGGGCAGGTTGGAACTGAAGCTTTCTTT | CASSSMGQVGTEAFF
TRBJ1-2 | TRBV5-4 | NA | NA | TGTGCCAGCAGCTTGACAACAGACTATGGCTACACCTTC | CASSLTTDYGYTF
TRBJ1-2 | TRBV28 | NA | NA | TGTGCCAGCAGTTTCACAGGAAGGGGTAACTATGGCTACACCTTC | CASSFTGRGNYGYTF
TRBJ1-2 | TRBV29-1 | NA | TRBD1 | TGCAGCGTTGAGTGGGCAGGGGGCGGGAATGGCTACACCTTC | CSVEWAGGGNGYTF
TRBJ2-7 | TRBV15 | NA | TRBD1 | TGTGCCACCAGCAGAGACGGACAGGGGGGAACCTACGAGCAGTACTTC | CATSRDGQGGTYEQYF
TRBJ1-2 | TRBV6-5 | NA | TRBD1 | TGTGCCAGCAGTTACACAGGGGGCTATGGCTACACCTTC | CASSYTGGYGYTF
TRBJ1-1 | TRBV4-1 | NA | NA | TGCGCCAGCAGCCAACCTGCTCGATGGACAGCAATGAACACTGAAGCTTTCTTT | CASSQPARWTAMNTEAFF
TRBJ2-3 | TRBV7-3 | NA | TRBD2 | TGTGCCAGCAGCCCCGGCCCGAGTCCGGGACTAGGCCGACTAGATACGCAGTATTTT | CASSPGPSPGLGRLDTQYF
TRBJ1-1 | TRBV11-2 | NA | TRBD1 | TGTGCCAGCAGCTTACTTGAGAGGGGGCGAGCTTTCTTT | CASSLLERGRAFF
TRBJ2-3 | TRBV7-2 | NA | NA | TGTGCCAGCAGCTTAGGCGGGGAGCGGAGCACAGATACGCAGTATTTT | CASSLGGERSTDTQYF
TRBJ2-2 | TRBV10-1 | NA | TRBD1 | TGCGCCAGCAGTGACCCATACAGGGGGACCGGGGAGCTGTTTTTT | CASSDPYRGTGELFF
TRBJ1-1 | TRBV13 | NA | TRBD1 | TGTGCCAGCAGCTTGCGGACAGGGGGCGGCCCGGACACTGAAGCTTTCTTT | CASSLRTGGGPDTEAFF
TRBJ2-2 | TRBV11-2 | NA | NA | TGTGCCAGCAGCTCCAGGGGCGAGGAGCTGTTTTTT | CASSSRGEELFF
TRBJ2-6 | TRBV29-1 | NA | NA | TGCAGCGCTACCGAGGGGGCTGGGGCCAACGTCCTGACTTTC | CSATEGAGANVLTF
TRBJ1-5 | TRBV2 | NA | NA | TGTGCCAGCAGTGAAAGGAGGTCAGAGAATCAGCCCCAGCATTTT | CASSERRSENQPQHF
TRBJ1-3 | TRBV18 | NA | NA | TGTGCCAGCTCACCACAAGCGGGTATCGTCGGAAACACCATATATTTT | CASSPQAGIVGNTIYF
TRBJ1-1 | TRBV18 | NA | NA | TGTGCCAGCTCGCCGCGGGGGGCAGGCACTGAAGCTTTCTTT | CASSPRGAGTEAFF
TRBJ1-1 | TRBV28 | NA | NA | TGTGCCAGCAGTTTCGGGTCGAACACTGAAGCTTTCTTT | CASSFGSNTEAFF
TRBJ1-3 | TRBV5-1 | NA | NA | TGCGCCAGCAGCTTGACGACGGGGGGGAACTCTGGAAACACCATATATTTT | CASSLTTGGNSGNTIYF
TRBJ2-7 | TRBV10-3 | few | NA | TGTGCCATCAGGGGATCAGGGGCGCCTTCATACGAGCAGTACTTC | CAIRGSGAPSYEQYF